This T cell receptor (beta chain) was identified during a study of blood T cell repertoires in COVID-19. The CDR3 sequence is 15 residues long. CDR1 and CDR2 from the germline V gene are SGHTA and FQGNSA. V shed 7 bases, J shed 1 base, and the junction held 5 bases outside the gene matches. Original processing notes: The authors estimated nucleated cell counts from reference gene primer amplification. The assay was immunoSEQ multiplex PCR, and TCRdb's table has in-frame clones only and misses some. V, J and clone size derive from that table, while D and trimming were established from the DNA sequence. The sample holds about 160,000 clones, roughly 87% seen once.

This TCR derives from a woman aged 55-70 years who had recovered from COVID-19. Specimen: peripheral blood. The rearrangement joins TRBV7-2 to TRBJ2-5; 11 bases are a match to TRBD2. The CDR3 sequence: CASKQTSGVQETQYF. DNA of the CDR3: TGTGCCAGCAAACAGACTAGCGGGGTCCAAGAGACCCAGTACTTC.